The entry below describes one T cell receptor beta chain. This sample was taken from a study of blood T cell repertoires in COVID-19. The wider study: Donors in the United States, Italy and Spain gave samples during acute or convalescent COVID-19.

Original processing methods: By means of reference gene primer amplification, nucleated cell counts were estimated. Profiling relied on immunoSEQ multiplex PCR, and the TCRdb table lists in-frame clones only, not all of them. That table supplies the V and J calls and clone size; D and trimming were determined from the DNA. The sample has roughly 250,000 clones, roughly 84% seen once. Seattle's cohort entered during active infection and was followed longitudinally. Germline assignment: CDR1 SGHNT and CDR2 YENEEA. Trimming cost V 1 base and J 0 bases; bases outside gene matches: 0. The CDR3 covers 14 residues.

The rearrangement uses TRBV11-3 and TRBJ2-7, with TRBD1 identical over 7 bases. Sequenced sample: peripheral blood. The receptor was isolated from a human donor with COVID-19, enrolled during active disease. The donor label of this sample is uncertain. The CDR3: CASSLGTGSYEQYF. As DNA, the CDR3 is TGTGCCAGCAGCTTAGGGACAGGCTCCTACGAGCAGTACTTC.